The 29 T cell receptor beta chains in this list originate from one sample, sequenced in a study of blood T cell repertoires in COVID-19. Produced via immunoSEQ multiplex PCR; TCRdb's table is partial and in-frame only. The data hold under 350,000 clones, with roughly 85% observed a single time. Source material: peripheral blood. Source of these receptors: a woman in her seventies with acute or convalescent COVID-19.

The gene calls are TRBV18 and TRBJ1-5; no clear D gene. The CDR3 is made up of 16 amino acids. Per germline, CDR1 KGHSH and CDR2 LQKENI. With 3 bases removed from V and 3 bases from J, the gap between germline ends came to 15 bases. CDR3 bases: TGTGCCAGCTCACCCTCGGTCGCTTCTATCAATCAGCCCCAGCATTTT. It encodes CASSPSVASINQPQHF.

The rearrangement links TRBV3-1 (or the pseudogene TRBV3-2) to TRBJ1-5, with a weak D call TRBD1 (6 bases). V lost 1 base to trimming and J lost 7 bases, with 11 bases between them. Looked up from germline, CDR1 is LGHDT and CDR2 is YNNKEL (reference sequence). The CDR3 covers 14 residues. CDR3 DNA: TGTGCCAGCAGCCAAGGTGGGGGCAGGCAGCCCCAGCATTTT. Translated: CASSQGGGRQPQHF.

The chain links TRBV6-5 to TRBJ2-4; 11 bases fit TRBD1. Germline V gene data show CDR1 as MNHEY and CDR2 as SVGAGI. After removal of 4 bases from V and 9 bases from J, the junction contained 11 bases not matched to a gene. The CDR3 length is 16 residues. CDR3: CASSSTGTGGSAIQYF. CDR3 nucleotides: TGTGCCAGCAGTTCCACCGGGACAGGGGGTTCGGCCATTCAGTACTTC.

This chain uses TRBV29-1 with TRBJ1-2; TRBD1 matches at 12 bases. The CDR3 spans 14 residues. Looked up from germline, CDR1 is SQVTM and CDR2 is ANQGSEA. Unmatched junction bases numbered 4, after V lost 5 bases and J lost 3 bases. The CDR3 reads CSVKGTGGDYGYTF. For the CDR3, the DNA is TGCAGCGTTAAAGGGACAGGGGGCGACTATGGCTACACCTTC.

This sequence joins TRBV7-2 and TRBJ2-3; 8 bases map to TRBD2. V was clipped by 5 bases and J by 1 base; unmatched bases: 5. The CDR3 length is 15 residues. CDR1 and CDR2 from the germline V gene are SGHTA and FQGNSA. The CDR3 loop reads CASSPGGGRTDTQYF. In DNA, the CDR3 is TGTGCCAGCAGCCCGGGGGGGGGCCGCACAGATACGCAGTATTTT.

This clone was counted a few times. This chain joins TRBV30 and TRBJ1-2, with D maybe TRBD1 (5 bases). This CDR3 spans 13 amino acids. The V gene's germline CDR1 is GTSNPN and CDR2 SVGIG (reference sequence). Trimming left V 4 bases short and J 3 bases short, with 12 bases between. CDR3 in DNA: TGTGCCTGGAACGGACAAGGAGACTATGGCTACACCTTC. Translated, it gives CAWNGQGDYGYTF.

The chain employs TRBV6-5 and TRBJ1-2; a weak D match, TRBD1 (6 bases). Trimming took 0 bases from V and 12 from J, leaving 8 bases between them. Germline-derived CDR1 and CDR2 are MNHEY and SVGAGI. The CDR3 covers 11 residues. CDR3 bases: TGTGCCAGCAGTTACTCAGGGACAAACACCTTC. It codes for CASSYSGTNTF.

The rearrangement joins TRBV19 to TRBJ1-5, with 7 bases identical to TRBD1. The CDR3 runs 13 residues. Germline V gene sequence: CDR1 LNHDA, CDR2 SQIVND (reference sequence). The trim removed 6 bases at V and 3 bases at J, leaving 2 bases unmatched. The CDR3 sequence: CASRGQLNQPQHF. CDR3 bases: TGTGCCAGTAGGGGACAGCTCAATCAGCCCCAGCATTTT.

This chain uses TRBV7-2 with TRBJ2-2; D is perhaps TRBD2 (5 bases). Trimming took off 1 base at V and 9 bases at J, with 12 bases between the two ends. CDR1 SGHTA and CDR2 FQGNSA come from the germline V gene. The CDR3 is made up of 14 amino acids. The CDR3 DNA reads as TGTGCCAGCAGCTTAGGCGGCGGGCGGCGGGAGCTGTTTTTT. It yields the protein CASSLGGGRRELFF.

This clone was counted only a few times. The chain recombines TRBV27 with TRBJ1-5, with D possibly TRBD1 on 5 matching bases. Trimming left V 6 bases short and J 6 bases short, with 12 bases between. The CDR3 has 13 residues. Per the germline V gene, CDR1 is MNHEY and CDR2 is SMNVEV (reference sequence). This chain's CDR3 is CASRSRVSQPQHF. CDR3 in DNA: TGTGCCAGCAGGAGCAGGGTGAGTCAGCCCCAGCATTTT.

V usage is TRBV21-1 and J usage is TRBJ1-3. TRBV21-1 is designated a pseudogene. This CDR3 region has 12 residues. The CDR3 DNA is TGTGCCAGCCTACGCTCTGGAAACACCATATATTTT. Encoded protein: CASLRSGNTIYF.

This CDR3 reads CASSPTSGNYNEQFF. Written as DNA, the CDR3 is TGTGCCAGCTCGCCGACTAGCGGGAATTACAATGAGCAGTTCTTC. This chain uses TRBV18 with TRBJ2-1; 11 nucleotides line up with TRBD2. The junction had 5 bases not matched to a gene; V was cut back by 6 bases and J by 4 bases. Germline V gene sequence: CDR1 KGHSH, CDR2 LQKENI. CDR3 length: 15 amino acids.

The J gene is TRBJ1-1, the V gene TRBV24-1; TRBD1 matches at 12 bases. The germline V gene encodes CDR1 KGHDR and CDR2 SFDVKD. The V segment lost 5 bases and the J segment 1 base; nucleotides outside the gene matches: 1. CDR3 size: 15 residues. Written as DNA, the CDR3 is TGTGCCACCAGTGCGGGACAGGGGGCGAACACTGAAGCTTTCTTT. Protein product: CATSAGQGANTEAFF.

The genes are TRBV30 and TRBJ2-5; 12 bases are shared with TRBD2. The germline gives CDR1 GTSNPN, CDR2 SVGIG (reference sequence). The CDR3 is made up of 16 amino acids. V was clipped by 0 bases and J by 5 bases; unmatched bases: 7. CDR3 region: CAWSVGLAGMRETQYF. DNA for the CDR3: TGTGCCTGGAGTGTAGGACTAGCGGGGATGAGGGAGACCCAGTACTTC.

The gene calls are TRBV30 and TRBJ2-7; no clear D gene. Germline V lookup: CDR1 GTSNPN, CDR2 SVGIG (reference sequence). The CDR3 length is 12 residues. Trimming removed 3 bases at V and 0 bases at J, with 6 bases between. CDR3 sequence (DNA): TGTGCCTGGAGGCTTAGCTCCTACGAGCAGTACTTC. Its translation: CAWRLSSYEQYF. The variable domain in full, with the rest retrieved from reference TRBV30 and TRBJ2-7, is SQTIHQWPATLVQPVGSPLSLECTVEGTSNPNLYWYRQAAGRGLQLLFYSVGIGQISSEVPQNLSASRPQDRQFILSSKKLLLSDSGFYLCAWRLSSYEQYFGPGTRLTVT.

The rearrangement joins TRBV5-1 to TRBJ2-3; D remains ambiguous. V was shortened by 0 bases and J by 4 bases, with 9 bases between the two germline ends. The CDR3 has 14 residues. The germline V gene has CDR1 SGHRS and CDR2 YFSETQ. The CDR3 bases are TGCGCCAGCAGCTTGGAGATTAACTCAGATACGCAGTATTTT. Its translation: CASSLEINSDTQYF.

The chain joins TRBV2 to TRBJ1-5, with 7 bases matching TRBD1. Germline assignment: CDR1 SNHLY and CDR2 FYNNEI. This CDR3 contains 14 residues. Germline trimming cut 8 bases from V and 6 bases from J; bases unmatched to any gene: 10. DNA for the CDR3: TGTGCCAGCGCCCGGGACAGCAAAGGTCAGCCCCAGCATTTT. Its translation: CASARDSKGQPQHF.

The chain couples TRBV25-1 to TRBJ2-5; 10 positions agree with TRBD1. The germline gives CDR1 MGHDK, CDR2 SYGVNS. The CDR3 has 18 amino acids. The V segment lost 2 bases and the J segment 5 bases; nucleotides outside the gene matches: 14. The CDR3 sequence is CASSEPGQGQFEGETQYF. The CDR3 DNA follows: TGTGCCAGCAGTGAACCGGGACAGGGGCAATTTGAAGGGGAGACCCAGTACTTC.

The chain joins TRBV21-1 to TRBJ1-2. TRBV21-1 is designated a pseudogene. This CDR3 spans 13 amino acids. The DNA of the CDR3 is TGTGCCAGCAGCAAAGGACGGAGGGATGGCTACACCTTC. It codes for CASSKGRRDGYTF.

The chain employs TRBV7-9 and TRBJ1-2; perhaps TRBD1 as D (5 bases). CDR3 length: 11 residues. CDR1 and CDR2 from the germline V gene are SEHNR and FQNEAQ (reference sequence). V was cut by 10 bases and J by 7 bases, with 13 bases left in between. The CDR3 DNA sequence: TGTGCCACCTCGGAGGGGAGTGGCTACACCTTC. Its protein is CATSEGSGYTF.

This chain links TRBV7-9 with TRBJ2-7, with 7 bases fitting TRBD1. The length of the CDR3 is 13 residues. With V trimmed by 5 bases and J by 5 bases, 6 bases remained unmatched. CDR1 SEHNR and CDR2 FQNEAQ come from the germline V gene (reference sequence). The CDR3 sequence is CASSGEGGHEQYF. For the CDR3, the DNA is TGTGCCAGCAGCGGGGAAGGGGGCCACGAGCAGTACTTC. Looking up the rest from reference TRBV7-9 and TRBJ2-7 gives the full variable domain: DTGVSQNPRHKITKRGQNVTFRCDPISEHNRLYWYRQTLGQGPEFLTYFQNEAQLEKSRLLSDRFSAERPKGSFSTLEIQRTEQGDSAMYLCASSGEGGHEQYFGPGTRLTVT.

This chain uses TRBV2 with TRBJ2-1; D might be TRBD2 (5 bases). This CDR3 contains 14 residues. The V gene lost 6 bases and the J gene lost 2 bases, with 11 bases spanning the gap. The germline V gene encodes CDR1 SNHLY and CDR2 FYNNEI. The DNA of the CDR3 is TGTGCCAGCAGATTGAGGGAAACCTACAATGAGCAGTTCTTC. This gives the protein CASRLRETYNEQFF.

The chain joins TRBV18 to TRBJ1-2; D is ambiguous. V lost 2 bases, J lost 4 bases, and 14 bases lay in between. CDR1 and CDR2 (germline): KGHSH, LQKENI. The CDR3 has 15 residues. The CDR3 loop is CASSPAESRLYGYTF. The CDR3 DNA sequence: TGTGCCAGCTCACCAGCGGAATCTCGGCTCTATGGCTACACCTTC.

The CDR3 DNA reads as TGTGCCAGCAGTGAGAACAGGGCGGCCGGGGAGCTGTTTTTT. It translates to CASSENRAAGELFF. This chain connects TRBV2 to TRBJ2-2; TRBD1 might be the D (6 bases). Germline V lookup: CDR1 SNHLY, CDR2 FYNNEI. There are 14 residues in the CDR3. V was cut by 3 bases and J by 6 bases, with 11 bases left in between.

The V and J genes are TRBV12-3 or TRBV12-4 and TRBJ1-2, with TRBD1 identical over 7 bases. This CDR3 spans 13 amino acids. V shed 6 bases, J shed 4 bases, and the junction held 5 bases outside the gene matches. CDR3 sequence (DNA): TGTGCCAGCAGCTCGGGACAGTTCTATGGCTACACCTTC. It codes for CASSSGQFYGYTF.

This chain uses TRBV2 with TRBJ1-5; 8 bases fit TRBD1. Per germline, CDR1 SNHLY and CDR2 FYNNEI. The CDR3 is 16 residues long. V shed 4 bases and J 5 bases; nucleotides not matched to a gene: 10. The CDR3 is CASSGRAGGRDQPQHF. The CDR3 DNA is TGTGCCAGCAGTGGGCGGGCAGGGGGCAGGGATCAGCCCCAGCATTTT.

The CDR3 bases are TGTGCCAGCAGCTTGACTAGCGGGGGCCCACTGGGCGAGCAGTACTTC. Amino acids: CASSLTSGGPLGEQYF. V gene TRBV11-2 combines with J gene TRBJ2-7; 12 bases line up with TRBD2. V was pared by 3 bases and J by 6 bases, with 9 bases of the junction left unmatched. The CDR3 loop spans 16 amino acids. Germline CDR1 reads SGHAT; CDR2 reads FQNNGV.

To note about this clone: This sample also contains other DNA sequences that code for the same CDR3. The CDR3 DNA reads TGCAGCGTTGGACAGCTCACAGATACGCAGTATTTT. This sequence encodes CSVGQLTDTQYF. The chain joins TRBV29-1 to TRBJ2-3; D may be TRBD1 (5 bases). From germline, CDR1 is SQVTM and CDR2 ANQGSEA. V lost 4 bases and J 2 bases, leaving 7 bases between the germline ends. The length of the CDR3 is 12 residues.

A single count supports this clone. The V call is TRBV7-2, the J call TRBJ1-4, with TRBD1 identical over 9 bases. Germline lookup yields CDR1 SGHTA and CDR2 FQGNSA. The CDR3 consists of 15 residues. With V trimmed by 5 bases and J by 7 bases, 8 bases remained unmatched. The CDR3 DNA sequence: TGTGCCAGCAGCCCCCGGACAGGGGCGGTTGAAAAACTGTTTTTT. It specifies CASSPRTGAVEKLFF.